What follows are 12 T cell receptor beta chains derived from one specimen sequenced in a study of CD8+CD57+ T cells in acquired aplastic anemia. Sequenced patients had shown CD8+CD57+ cell expansion by flow cytometry. TCR beta VDJ and CDR3 profiling used genomic DNA as template. TCRdb fed the reads into MiXCR, producing one record per CDR3 protein. The repertoire includes 150,000 to 180,000 distinct CDR3 sequences, roughly 54% of them detected once, and roughly 12% sits in the top ten. Input material: sorted CD4+, CD8+, or CD8+CD57+ T cells (not recorded which) from PBMCs. These receptors came from a human donor with aplastic anemia.

At least ten counts were recorded for this clonotype. The chain joins TRBV29-1 to TRBJ2-2, with 10 bases matching TRBD2. CDR3 length: 20 amino acids. CDR1 is SQVTM, CDR2 ANQGSEA, per germline. Germline trimming cut 2 bases from V and 4 bases from J; bases unmatched to any gene: 19. DNA for the CDR3: TGCAGCGTTGAATGGTGGCCGGAGCGGGGGGGCGACTCGTCCACCGGGGAGCTGTTTTTT. Protein product: CSVEWWPERGGDSSTGELFF.

To note about this clonotype: Since the CDR3 does not end with the conserved phenylalanine or tryptophan, this likely comes from a read error. The limits of the CDR3 on the DNA are not certain, so only TCRdb's listed CDR3 is given. V usage is TRBV15 and J usage is TRBJ1-6; the listed D gene, TRBD1, was not tested against the DNA. Germline V lookup: CDR1 LNHNV, CDR2 YYDKDF (reference sequence). The length of the CDR3 is 15 amino acids, counting both ends. The chain's CDR3 is CATSRGRGVESPLHL.

The V gene is TRBV15, the J gene TRBJ2-1; D remains ambiguous. V lost 5 bases, J lost 3 bases, and 8 bases lay in between. This CDR3 comprises 13 residues. CDR1 and CDR2 from the germline V gene are LNHNV and YYDKDF (reference sequence). CDR3 sequence (DNA): TGTGCCACCAGCCGACACAGCTACAATGAGCAGTTCTTC. It specifies CATSRHSYNEQFF.

The chain uses TRBV7-9 and TRBJ1-5, with D unclear. The DNA end is a closer match to TRBJ2-3, so the J assignment may be wrong. In germline, CDR1 is SEHNR, CDR2 FQNEAQ (reference sequence). This CDR3 has 15 amino acids. The CDR3 reads CASSRSWQAVWPQYF. CDR3 nucleotides: TGTGCCAGCAGCCGCAGCTGGCAGGCGGTTTGGCCCCAGTATTTT.

The chain joins TRBV19 to TRBJ1-2; D call uncertain. Trimming cost V 5 bases and J 5 bases, with 15 bases left between them. CDR3 length equals 14 residues. Germline V gene sequence: CDR1 LNHDA, CDR2 SQIVND (reference sequence). This chain's CDR3 is CASSQTRSPYGYTF. Written as DNA, the CDR3 is TGTGCCAGTAGTCAGACACGGTCTCCTTATGGCTACACCTTC.

The J gene is TRBJ1-1, the V gene TRBV29-1; TRBD1 is a possible D gene (5 bases). This CDR3 contains 12 residues. The V gene lost 3 bases and the J gene lost 7 bases, with 12 bases spanning the gap. Germline V CDR1 and CDR2: SQVTM, ANQGSEA. The CDR3, as DNA: TGCAGCGTTGAGTTTGGAAGGGGTGAAGCTTTCTTT. This gives the protein CSVEFGRGEAFF.

This clonotype was detected ten times or more. This chain links TRBV4-1 with TRBJ1-1; D is unresolved. V lost 0 bases to trimming and J lost 0 bases, with 8 bases between them. The CDR3 has 15 residues. The germline gives CDR1 MGHRA, CDR2 YSYEKL. The CDR3 DNA is TGCGCCAGCAGCCAAGATTTTTCCATGAACACTGAAGCTTTCTTT. As protein: CASSQDFSMNTEAFF.

This clonotype was counted at least ten times. V usage is TRBV6-2 or TRBV6-3 and J usage is TRBJ1-6; D is perhaps TRBD1 (6 bases). The V gene's germline CDR1 is MNHEY and CDR2 SVGEGT. The V end lost 4 bases, the J end lost 6 bases, and 28 bases lay between the germline ends. There are 20 residues in the CDR3. CDR3 coding DNA: TGTGCCAGCAGTTTCTCCCCCCTTCGGGAGCTGGACAGCATTAATTCACCCCTCCACTTT. This encodes CASSFSPLRELDSINSPLHF.

This clonotype was found once. J is TRBJ2-1 and V is TRBV11-1; 11 nucleotides line up with TRBD2. The CDR3 has 17 amino acids. The germline CDR1 and CDR2 sequences are SGHAT and FQDESV (reference sequence). Trimming took 5 bases from V and 3 from J; bases not matched to a gene: 9. CDR3 in DNA: TGTGCCAGCAGCCCGACTAGCGGGGAAGGAGTCTACAATGAGCAGTTCTTC. It codes for CASSPTSGEGVYNEQFF.

This clonotype was seen many times. The chain employs TRBV20-1 and TRBJ2-5, with D tentatively TRBD1 (5 bases). The V end was cut by 6 bases, the J end by 5 bases, with 22 bases between. Germline CDR1 DFQATT, CDR2 SNEGSKA (reference sequence). This CDR3 spans 15 amino acids. CDR3 bases: TGCAGTGCCCTACAGGAACCGGCCGGCGCCGAGACCCAGTACTTC. This encodes CSALQEPAGAETQYF.

As regards this clonotype: A much larger clone is a single base away; this may be a read error. The V and J genes are TRBV6-1 and TRBJ2-2; D is perhaps TRBD1 (6 bases). This CDR3 contains 16 residues. In germline, CDR1 is MNHNS, CDR2 SASEGT. CDR3 amino acids: CASSPSTGANTGDLFF. The DNA for the CDR3 is TGTGCCAGCAGTCCATCGACAGGAGCGAACACCGGGGACCTGTTTTTT.

The rearrangement joins TRBV15 to TRBJ2-2; weak D call: TRBD2 (5 bases). Germline V CDR1 and CDR2: LNHNV, YYDKDF (reference sequence). The CDR3 totals 16 residues. Trimming took 0 bases from V and 1 from J, leaving 9 bases between them. CDR3 nucleotides: TGTGCCACCAGCAGAGATCTTGGAGGGAACACCGGGGAGCTGTTTTTT. Translated, it gives CATSRDLGGNTGELFF. Complete variable domain (other parts from reference TRBV15 and TRBJ2-2): DAMVIQNPRYQVTQFGKPVTLSCSQTLNHNVMYWYQQKSSQAPKLLFHYYDKDFNNEADTPDNFQSRRPNTSFCFLDIRSPGLGDTAMYLCATSRDLGGNTGELFFGEGSRLTVL.